The rows below give T cell receptor beta chains drawn from one sample of a study of blood T cell repertoires in COVID-19. TCRdb's copy holds only in-frame clones and misses some; the assay was immunoSEQ multiplex PCR. The sample includes about 400,000 clones, 70% to 90% seen only once; the top ten take around 2%. Sequences were obtained from PBMCs or T cells enriched from blood (not recorded which). These receptor sequences come from a middle-aged woman with acute COVID-19. CDR3s leave out the opening cysteine and the closing phenylalanine or tryptophan. Fields, in order: V gene, J gene, CDR3 protein.

v_gene: TRBV4-2; j_gene: TRBJ1-5; CDR3aa: ASSQVLNQPQH
v_gene: TRBV6-5; j_gene: TRBJ1-5; CDR3aa: ASSYNGNQPQH
v_gene: TRBV4-2; j_gene: TRBJ1-1; CDR3aa: ASSLGGLNTEAF
v_gene: TRBV4-2; j_gene: TRBJ1-4; CDR3aa: ASSQVVGTANEKLF
v_gene: TRBV6-4; j_gene: TRBJ1-2; CDR3aa: ASSSRTANYGYT
v_gene: TRBV6-5; j_gene: TRBJ2-7; CDR3aa: ASSYQDEGVGEQY
v_gene: TRBV5-5; j_gene: TRBJ1-6; CDR3aa: ASSLAGGLNSPLH
v_gene: TRBV11-2; j_gene: TRBJ2-5; CDR3aa: ASSLVLPSGETQY
v_gene: TRBV11-2; j_gene: TRBJ1-1; CDR3aa: ASSYSPGGGTEAF
v_gene: TRBV13; j_gene: TRBJ2-7; CDR3aa: ASSYTPERAGYEQY
v_gene: TRBV3-1/TRBV3-2; j_gene: TRBJ1-4; CDR3aa: ASSPEGQGFWEKLF
v_gene: TRBV15; j_gene: TRBJ2-7; CDR3aa: ATSRAGTGGYEQY
v_gene: TRBV13; j_gene: TRBJ2-3; CDR3aa: ASSLGGTRSSDTQY
v_gene: TRBV27; j_gene: TRBJ2-7; CDR3aa: ASSSNLDRVGYEQY
v_gene: TRBV27; j_gene: TRBJ1-5; CDR3aa: ASSFQGAPPQH
v_gene: TRBV14; j_gene: TRBJ2-7; CDR3aa: ASSPRRDSEQY
v_gene: TRBV6-1; j_gene: TRBJ1-5; CDR3aa: ASSYQGAWQPQH
v_gene: TRBV2; j_gene: TRBJ2-7; CDR3aa: ASSEAHPSGGRNEQY
v_gene: TRBV6-2/TRBV6-3; j_gene: TRBJ2-1; CDR3aa: ASSSDSNEQF
v_gene: TRBV15; j_gene: TRBJ2-3; CDR3aa: ATSRDQQLGTQY
v_gene: TRBV7-8; j_gene: TRBJ2-7; CDR3aa: ASSSRDWDRAYEQY
v_gene: TRBV5-1; j_gene: TRBJ1-1; CDR3aa: ASSRYETGMNTEAF
v_gene: TRBV3-1/TRBV3-2; j_gene: TRBJ2-5; CDR3aa: ASSQIQGQGKGETQY